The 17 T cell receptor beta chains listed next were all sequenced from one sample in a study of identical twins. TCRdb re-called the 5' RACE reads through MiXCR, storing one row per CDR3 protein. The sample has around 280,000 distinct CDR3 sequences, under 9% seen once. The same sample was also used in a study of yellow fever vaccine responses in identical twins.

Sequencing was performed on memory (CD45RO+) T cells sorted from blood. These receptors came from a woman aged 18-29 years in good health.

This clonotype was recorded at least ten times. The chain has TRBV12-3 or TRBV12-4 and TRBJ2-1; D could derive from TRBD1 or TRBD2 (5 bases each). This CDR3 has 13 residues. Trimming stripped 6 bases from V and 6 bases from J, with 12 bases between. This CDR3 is CASRGDAPNEQFF. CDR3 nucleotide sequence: TGTGCCAGCAGAGGGGACGCGCCCAATGAGCAGTTCTTC.

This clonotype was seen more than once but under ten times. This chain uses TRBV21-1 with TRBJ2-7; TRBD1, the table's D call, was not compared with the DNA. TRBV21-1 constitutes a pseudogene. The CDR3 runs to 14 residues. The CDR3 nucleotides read TGTGCCAGCAGTGGGACAGGTAGCTTCTACGAGCAGTACGTC. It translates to CASSGTGSFYEQYV.

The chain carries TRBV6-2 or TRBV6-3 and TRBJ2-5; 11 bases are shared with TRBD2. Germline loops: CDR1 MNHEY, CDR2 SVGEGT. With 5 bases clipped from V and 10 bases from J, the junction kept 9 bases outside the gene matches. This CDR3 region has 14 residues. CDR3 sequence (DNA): TGTGCCAGCAGTCCACAACTAGCGGGAGTTGGCCAGTACTTC. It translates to CASSPQLAGVGQYF.

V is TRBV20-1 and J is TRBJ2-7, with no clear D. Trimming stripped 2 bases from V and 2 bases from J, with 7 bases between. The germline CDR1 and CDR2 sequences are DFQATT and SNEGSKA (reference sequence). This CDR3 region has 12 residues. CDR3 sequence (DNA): TGCAGTGCTAGACCCCGTGCCTACGAGCAGTACTTC. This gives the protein CSARPRAYEQYF.

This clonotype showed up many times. The CDR3 DNA reads TGTGCCAGCAGCTCCGCAGGGGGGAAAACCTACAATGAGCAGTTCTTC. Amino acids: CASSSAGGKTYNEQFF. The chain joins TRBV7-8 to TRBJ2-1; maybe TRBD1 (7 bases). This CDR3 has 16 amino acids. Trimming removed 4 bases at V and 2 bases at J, with 15 bases between. Germline CDR1 is SGHVS and CDR2 is FQNEAQ.

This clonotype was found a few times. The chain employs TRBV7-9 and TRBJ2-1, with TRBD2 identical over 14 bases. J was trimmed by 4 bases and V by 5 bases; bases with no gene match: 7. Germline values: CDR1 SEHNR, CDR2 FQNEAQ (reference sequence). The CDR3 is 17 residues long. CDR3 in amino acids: CASSTRRLAGGYNEQFF. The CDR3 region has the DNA TGTGCCAGCAGCACAAGACGACTAGCGGGAGGGTACAATGAGCAGTTCTTC.

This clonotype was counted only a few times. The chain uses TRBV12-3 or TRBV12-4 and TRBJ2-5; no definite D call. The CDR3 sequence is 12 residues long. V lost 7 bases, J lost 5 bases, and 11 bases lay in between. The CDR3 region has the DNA TGTGCCAGCAATATCAATGGGGAGACCCAGTACTTC. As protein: CASNINGETQYF.

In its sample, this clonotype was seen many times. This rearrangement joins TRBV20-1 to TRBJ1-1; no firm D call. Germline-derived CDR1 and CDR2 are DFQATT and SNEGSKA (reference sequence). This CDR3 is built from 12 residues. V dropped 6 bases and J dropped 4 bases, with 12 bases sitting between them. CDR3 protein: CSALGSGTEAFF. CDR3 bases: TGCAGTGCCTTAGGTAGTGGCACTGAAGCTTTCTTT.

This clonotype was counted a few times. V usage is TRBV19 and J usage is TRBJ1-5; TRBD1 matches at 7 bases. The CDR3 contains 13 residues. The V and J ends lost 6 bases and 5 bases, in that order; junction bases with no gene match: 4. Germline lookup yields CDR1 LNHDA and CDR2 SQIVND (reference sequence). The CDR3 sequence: CASRDRTYQPQHF. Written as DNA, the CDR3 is TGTGCCAGTAGGGACAGGACTTATCAGCCCCAGCATTTT.

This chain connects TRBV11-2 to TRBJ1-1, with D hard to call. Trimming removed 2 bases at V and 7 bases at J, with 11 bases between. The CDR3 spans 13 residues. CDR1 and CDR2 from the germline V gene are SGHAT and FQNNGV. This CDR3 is CASSLRLGDEAFF. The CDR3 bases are TGTGCCAGCAGCTTAAGGTTAGGAGATGAAGCTTTCTTT.

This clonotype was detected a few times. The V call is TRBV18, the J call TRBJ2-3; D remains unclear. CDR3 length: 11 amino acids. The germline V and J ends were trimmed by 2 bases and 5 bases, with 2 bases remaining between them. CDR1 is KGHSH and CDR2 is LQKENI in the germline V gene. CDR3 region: CASSPKDTQYF. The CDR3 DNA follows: TGTGCCAGCTCACCAAAAGATACGCAGTATTTT.

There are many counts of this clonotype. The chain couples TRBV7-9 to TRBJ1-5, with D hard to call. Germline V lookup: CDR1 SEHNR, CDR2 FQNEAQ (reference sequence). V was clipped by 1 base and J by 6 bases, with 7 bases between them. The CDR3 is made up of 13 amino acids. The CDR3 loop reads CASSLGLSQPQHF. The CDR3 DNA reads TGTGCCAGCAGCTTAGGGCTCAGTCAGCCCCAGCATTTT.

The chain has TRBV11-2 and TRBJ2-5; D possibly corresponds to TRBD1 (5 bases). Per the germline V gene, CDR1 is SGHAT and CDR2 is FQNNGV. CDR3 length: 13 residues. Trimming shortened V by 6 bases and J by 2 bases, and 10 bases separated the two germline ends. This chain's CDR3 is CASRATAQETQYF. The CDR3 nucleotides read TGTGCCAGCAGGGCGACAGCACAAGAGACCCAGTACTTC. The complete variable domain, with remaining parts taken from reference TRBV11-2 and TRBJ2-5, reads EAGVAQSPRYKIIEKRQSVAFWCNPISGHATLYWYQQILGQGPKLLIQFQNNGVVDDSQLPKDRFSAERLKGVDSTLKIQPAKLEDSAVYLCASRATAQETQYFGPGTRLLVL.

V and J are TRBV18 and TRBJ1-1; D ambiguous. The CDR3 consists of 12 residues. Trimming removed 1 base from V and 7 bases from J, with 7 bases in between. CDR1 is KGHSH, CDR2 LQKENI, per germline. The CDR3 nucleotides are TGTGCCAGCTCACCACGGCCCTTTGAAGCTTTCTTT. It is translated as CASSPRPFEAFF.

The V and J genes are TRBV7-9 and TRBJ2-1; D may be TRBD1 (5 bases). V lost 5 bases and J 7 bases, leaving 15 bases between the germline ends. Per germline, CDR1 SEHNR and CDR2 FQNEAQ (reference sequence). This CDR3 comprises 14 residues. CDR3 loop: CASSQPQDRNEQFF. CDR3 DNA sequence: TGTGCCAGCAGCCAACCCCAAGACAGAAATGAGCAGTTCTTC.

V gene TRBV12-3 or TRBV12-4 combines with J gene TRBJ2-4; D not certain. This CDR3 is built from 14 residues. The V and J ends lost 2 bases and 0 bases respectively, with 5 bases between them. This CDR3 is CASSLSVAKNIQYF. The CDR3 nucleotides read TGTGCCAGCAGTTTATCGGTAGCCAAAAACATTCAGTACTTC.

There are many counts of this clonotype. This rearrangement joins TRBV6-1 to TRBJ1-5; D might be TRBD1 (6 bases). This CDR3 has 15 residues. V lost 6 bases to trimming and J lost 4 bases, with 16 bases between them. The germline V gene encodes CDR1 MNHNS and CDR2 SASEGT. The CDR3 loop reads CASSDTGHRNQPQHF. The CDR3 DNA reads TGTGCCAGCAGCGATACGGGACACCGAAATCAGCCCCAGCATTTT.